Here is one T cell receptor (beta chain) with its context. This clone was detected a few times. Its recognized antigen is unknown. No base-level quality is on record; no much larger clone is a single base apart. The data originate from a study of blood T cell repertoires in COVID-19 (TCRdb year 2020). Broadly, across the study: The collaborator samples originated in the United States, Italy and Spain and spanned the acute and convalescent phases of COVID-19. The prospective study material was composed of cDNA or gDNA derived from T cells, B-cell-depleted T cells, or PBMCs. The dataset comprised deeply sampled blood TCRbeta repertoires from subjects exposed to, actively infected with, or recovered from COVID-19. The repertoires were released in a freely available public database meant as a resource for research on the immune response to SARS-CoV-2. The samples were drawn from two sources: the first 160 participants of the ongoing ImmuneRACE study, and 1,254 subjects contributed by 6 global collaborators. The sample metadata nearly always contained a de-identified subject ID, COVID-19 status, age in years and sex. Where available, HLA class I and class II types were obtained from metadata supplied by the sample provider rather than from assay-based typing.

In the prospective study, participants were 18 to 89 years old, resided in 24 geographic areas of the United States, and were enrolled through a virtual design. In the prospective study, participants were assigned to cohorts based on the clinical history participants reported in a screening survey and a study questionnaire. For ImmuneRACE Cohort 3, a participant was defined as recovered based on two consecutive negative NP/OP PCR tests, clearance by a healthcare professional, or resolution of symptoms. In the prospective study, mobile phlebotomists collected whole blood, serum and a nasopharyngeal or oropharyngeal swab from each participant. Additional blood draws and questionnaires over an approximately 2-month period could optionally be provided by prospective study participants. Blood samples from the prospective study were shipped frozen or at room temperature prior to DNA extraction. TCRbeta CDR3 regions were amplified from genomic DNA by means of the immunoSEQ Assay, a bias-controlled multiplex PCR. From the authors' description of their analysis: The number of nucleated cells in each sample was estimated by amplification of reference gene primers within the assay. To quantify the absolute abundance of each unique TCRbeta CDR3 rearrangement, sequence reads were collapsed and filtered. Productive Simpson clonality was computed per sample as the square root of Simpson's diversity index over productive rearrangements. TCRdb took over this immuneACCESS table, retaining in-frame rearrangements with V and J assigned. Such tables are incomplete; in checked studies, under half of the missing clones stem from an unresolved V gene, and the remainder is unexplained. The V and J calls and the clone size are those of that table, but D and trimming were determined from the DNA. Recorded for this sample are 250,000 to 350,000 clones; 88% of them occurred a single time. The ten biggest clones cover less than 3% of the sample.

On the study overall, not on this receptor specifically: The quantity of clinical and demographic metadata differed by source and by participant and was supplied without curation.

Sequencing used PBMCs or T cells enriched from blood (not recorded which). The sequence derives from a woman in her forties or fifties who had recovered from COVID-19.

The nucleotide sequence is TGTGCCAGTAGTACGACACACGCCTCGTCCGGCTACACCTTC. Protein translation: CASSTTHASSGYTF. The V and J segments used are TRBV19 and TRBJ1-2, with the identity of the D gene unclear. V is cut by 4 bases and J by 8 bases, and the space between the germline ends is 17 bases. There are 14 amino acids in the CDR3, from cysteine to phenylalanine inclusive. The kept DNA is CDR3 alone, 42 bases in frame from the first base. As encoded in the germline V gene (reference sequence), CDR1 is LNHDA while CDR2 is SQIVND.